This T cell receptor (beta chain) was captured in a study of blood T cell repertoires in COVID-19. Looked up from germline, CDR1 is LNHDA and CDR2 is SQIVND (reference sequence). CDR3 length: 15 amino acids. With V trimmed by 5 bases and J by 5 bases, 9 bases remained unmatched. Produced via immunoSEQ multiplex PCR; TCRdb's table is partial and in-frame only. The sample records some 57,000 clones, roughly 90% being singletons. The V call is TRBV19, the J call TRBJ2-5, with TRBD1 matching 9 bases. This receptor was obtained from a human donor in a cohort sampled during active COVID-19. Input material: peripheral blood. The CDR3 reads CASSSPGQGGETQYF. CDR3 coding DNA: TGTGCCAGTAGTTCCCCGGGACAGGGCGGGGAGACCCAGTACTTC.